A single T cell receptor beta chain is shown here with its context. The antigen remains unidentified. The data stem from a study of cytomegalovirus exposure and HLA in healthy donors. The study, taken as a whole, reports: The majority of TCR sequences were rare, yet some public TCRs appeared in many donors. TCR beta sequences reportedly predicted the HLA-A and HLA-B alleles of most subjects accurately.

13 Jbeta primers and 60 Vbeta primers were used for the PCR. Profiling relied on immunoSEQ multiplex PCR, and the TCRdb table lists in-frame clones only, not all of them. The table includes tens of thousands of clones, roughly 86% detected once. The CDR3 runs to 13 residues. V lost 4 bases, J lost 15 bases, and 8 bases stayed unmatched. Germline values: CDR1 MRHNA, CDR2 SNTAGT. This receptor was identified in a woman in her late teens or twenties in good health and CMV-seropositive. The sample was PBMCs. The chain carries TRBV6-4 and TRBJ2-1; TRBD2 matches 11 bases. The CDR3 DNA reads as TGTGCCAGCAGTGCCATACTAGCGGGGGAACGGTTCTTC. This sequence encodes CASSAILAGERFF.